This TCR beta chain was sequenced during a study of beta chain features in type 1 diabetes. Study as a whole: Patient and healthy donor groups were alike in age, gender and cell yields. In all, more than 90,000,000 sorted cells from all samples were analyzed.

Germline lookup yields CDR1 MGHDK and CDR2 SYGVNS. This CDR3 has 15 residues. V lost 5 bases, J lost 0 bases, and 14 bases lay in between. Sorting with CD45RO/CCR7/CD25/CD127/CD95/CD27 yielded naive, central memory, regulatory and stem-like memory CD4+ cells. Of the isolated RNA, all was reverse transcribed, and so the sequenced material was expressed TCRB transcripts. Sequencing was performed with immunoSEQ multiplex PCR; in TCRdb, only in-frame clones are kept and a portion is missing. This sample has a few hundred thousand clones, with over 25% found just once. The receptor was derived from a man aged 18 to 30 in good health. J is TRBJ2-7 and V is TRBV25-1; possibly TRBD1 for D (5 bases). What was sequenced was naive CD4+ T cells from blood. The CDR3 region is CASSPLLTASYEQYF. The CDR3 nucleotides read TGTGCCAGCAGTCCACTCTTGACAGCCTCCTACGAGCAGTACTTC.